This TCR beta chain was captured by sequencing in a study of shared clonotypes between healthy human individuals. Study-wide results and caveats: Having only a few donors restricted how much genetic and exposure-history diversity was captured.

As for this clone: Its antigen is not identified.

TCRdb keeps only in-frame clones here, not all; method: immunoSEQ multiplex PCR. This sample has some 2.4 million clones, with roughly 93% found just once. The CDR3 runs 15 residues. V lost 4 bases, J lost 4 bases, and 14 bases lay in between. The germline gives CDR1 MDHEN, CDR2 SYDVKM. Specimen: naive CD4+ T cells from PBMCs. Noted subset: CD45RA+ positively selected. This chain connects TRBV28 to TRBJ1-5; no reliable D call. This TCR came from a man aged 18 to 29 in good health. Some clones in this sample may be carry-over from other donors' samples. This CDR3 reads CASSWVASSNQPQHF. The CDR3, as DNA: TGTGCCAGCAGTTGGGTGGCCAGCTCAAATCAGCCCCAGCATTTT. The whole variable domain, remainder taken from reference TRBV28 and TRBJ1-5, is DVKVTQSSRYLVKRTGEKVFLECVQDMDHENMFWYRQDPGLGLRLIYFSYDVKMKEKGDIPEGYSVSREKKERFSLILESASTNQTSMYLCASSWVASSNQPQHFGDGTRLSIL.